A selection of T cell receptor beta chains follows, all from one sample in a study of blood T cell repertoires in COVID-19. Clones were read by immunoSEQ multiplex PCR, and TCRdb kept only the in-frame ones, dropping some. Of almost 400,000 clones listed, roughly 88% were seen once; the top ten hold over 0.9%. Sequenced input: PBMCs or T cells enriched from blood (not recorded which). Every receptor here comes from a woman younger than 45 with acute COVID-19. CDR3s include the opening cysteine and the closing phenylalanine or tryptophan. D genes are given only for firm matches. The listing skips clone size in some rows; elsewhere it reads once, few, many or a size class.

V	size	J	D	DNA	CDR3
TRBV7-9	-	TRBJ1-1	-	TGTGCCAGCAGCCCAATGTGGGCCGCTGAAGCTTTCTTT	CASSPMWAAEAFF
TRBV27	once	TRBJ1-6	TRBD1	TGTGCCAGCAGGACAGGGGGCTCCTATAATTCACCCCTCCACTTT	CASRTGGSYNSPLHF
TRBV19	-	TRBJ2-1	-	TGTGCCAGTAGTAAGCAGGGGATAGCCTACAATGAGCAGTTCTTC	CASSKQGIAYNEQFF
TRBV5-8	few	TRBJ1-6	TRBD1	TGTGCCAGCAGCTTGGAACAGGGGGGTAATTCACCCCTCCACTTT	CASSLEQGGNSPLHF
TRBV7-9	-	TRBJ2-1	TRBD2	TGTGCCAGCAGCCAACAGGGACTAGCGGGGGGACCCAATGAGCAGTTCTTC	CASSQQGLAGGPNEQFF
TRBV5-8	few	TRBJ2-5	TRBD1	TGTGCCAGCAGCTTCCGGGACAGGGGCAGGGAGACCCAGTACTTC	CASSFRDRGRETQYF
TRBV29-1	-	TRBJ2-1	TRBD2	TGCAGCGTTGTATGGGCGGGGGGCGAGCAGTTCTTC	CSVVWAGGEQFF
TRBV5-4	-	TRBJ1-2	TRBD1	TGTGCCAGCAGCCAAATGACGGTGACAGGGGGCGGAGATGGCTACACCTTC	CASSQMTVTGGGDGYTF
TRBV7-8	-	TRBJ1-6	-	TGTGCCAGCAGCTTATCTACGGTCTCCTATAATTCACCCCTCCACTTT	CASSLSTVSYNSPLHF
TRBV9	-	TRBJ2-3	-	TGTGCCAGCAGCGTAGATTCCGGGGGCACAGATACGCAGTATTTT	CASSVDSGGTDTQYF
TRBV25-1	-	TRBJ2-1	TRBD1	TGTGCCAGCAGCGGGACAGGGGAACTCAATGAGCAGTTCTTC	CASSGTGELNEQFF
TRBV5-1	-	TRBJ2-3	-	TGCGCCAGCAGCTTGCTTCAGAAAACAGATACGCAGTATTTT	CASSLLQKTDTQYF
TRBV9	-	TRBJ1-3	-	TGTGCCAGCAGCGTAGGGCAGGCAAACACCATATATTTT	CASSVGQANTIYF
TRBV9	-	TRBJ1-3	TRBD1	TGTGCCAGCAGCCAGGACAGGACCTCTGGAAACACCATATATTTT	CASSQDRTSGNTIYF
TRBV10-3	-	TRBJ1-2	TRBD1	TGTGCCATCAGTTCCGGACAGGGGGGAACGTATGGCTACACCTTC	CAISSGQGGTYGYTF
TRBV2	-	TRBJ2-1	TRBD2	TGTGCCAGCAGATCAACTAGCGGATCCTACAATGAGCAGTTCTTC	CASRSTSGSYNEQFF
TRBV7-2	-	TRBJ1-2	-	TGTGCCAGCAGCTGGCGTGGGGGCGACTATGGCTACACCTTC	CASSWRGGDYGYTF
TRBV19	-	TRBJ1-2	TRBD1	TGTGCCAGTAGCGACCCCAGGGGGGCTACTAACTATGGCTACACCTTC	CASSDPRGATNYGYTF
TRBV5-1	-	TRBJ2-3	-	TGCGCCAGCAGCTTGGCCAGGGCTAGCACAGATACGCAGTATTTT	CASSLARASTDTQYF
TRBV12-5	-	TRBJ1-2	-	TGTGCTAGTGGTTTGGACCTCGCACCAGTCTATGGCTACACCTTC	CASGLDLAPVYGYTF
TRBV11-2	once	TRBJ1-1	-	TGTGCCAGCAGCCCTGCCGGACTGGTCTGGGAAGCTTTCTTT	CASSPAGLVWEAFF
TRBV6-1	-	TRBJ2-1	-	TGTGCCAGCAGTGTTCGGGAGCAGTTCTTC	CASSVREQFF
TRBV3-1/TRBV3-2	-	TRBJ1-5	-	TGTGCCAGCAGCCAAAGGGCCACAGGTCCCCAGCATTTT	CASSQRATGPQHF
TRBV3-1/TRBV3-2	-	TRBJ1-1	-	TGTGCCAGCAGCCGAAACCGGGTTTTGAACACTGAAGCTTTCTTT	CASSRNRVLNTEAFF
TRBV7-3	once	TRBJ2-1	-	TGTGCCAGCAGCTTAACCCCCCCGGGCGTAGGGGGTGAGCAGTTCTTC	CASSLTPPGVGGEQFF
TRBV24-1	-	TRBJ1-2	TRBD1	TGTGCCACCAGCACAGGGGGCCTGGGTGGCTACACCTTC	CATSTGGLGGYTF
TRBV10-3	few	TRBJ1-3	-	TGTGCCATCAGTGAGGAAGGGGCTGGAAACACCATATATTTT	CAISEEGAGNTIYF
TRBV3-1/TRBV3-2	-	TRBJ2-3	TRBD2	TGTGCCAGCAGCCAAGTACCTCTCCTAGCGGGGAGCACAGATACGCAGTATTTT	CASSQVPLLAGSTDTQYF
TRBV24-1	-	TRBJ1-2	TRBD1	TGTGCCACCAGTGACAAGGACAGGGGGCTCAGGTCGGGAGGCTACACCTTC	CATSDKDRGLRSGGYTF
TRBV5-1	few	TRBJ2-4	TRBD1	TGCGCCAGCAGCTTTGACAGGGGGATCCCCCTAGCCAAAAACATTCAGTACTTC	CASSFDRGIPLAKNIQYF
TRBV4-1	-	TRBJ2-5	TRBD2	TGCGCCAGCAGCCAAGATCCCCCGACTAGCGGGGGGGAAGGTGAGACCCAGTACTTC	CASSQDPPTSGGEGETQYF
TRBV12-3/TRBV12-4	-	TRBJ2-1	-	TGTGCCAGCAGTTTTGGGGACATCGAGCAGTTCTTC	CASSFGDIEQFF
TRBV11-2	-	TRBJ1-5	TRBD1	TGTGCCAGCAGCTGGGGACAGGGGAATCAGCCCCAGCATTTT	CASSWGQGNQPQHF
TRBV20-1	-	TRBJ1-2	TRBD1	TGCAGTGCTAGTGGACAGGGCGGTGGCTACACCTTC	CSASGQGGGYTF
TRBV5-6	once	TRBJ2-3	TRBD1	TGTGCCAGCAGCCCGACAGGGGCCGGGGCCGTTGATACGCAGTATTTT	CASSPTGAGAVDTQYF